Shown below are 9 T cell receptor beta chains from a single sample sequenced in a study of cytomegalovirus exposure and HLA in healthy donors. It was with 60 Vbeta and 13 Jbeta primers that the PCR ran. This table comes from immunoSEQ multiplex PCR, and its TCRdb copy is limited to in-frame clones, with some not included. The data hold fewer than 250,000 clones, with roughly 80% observed a single time. The sample comprised PBMCs. The receptors originated from a man aged 25-45 years in good health and CMV-seronegative.

This chain joins TRBV19 and TRBJ1-2; TRBD1 agrees at 9 bases. This CDR3 region has 14 residues. CDR1 is LNHDA and CDR2 is SQIVND in the germline V gene (reference sequence). V dropped 5 bases and J dropped 8; count of bases not matched to a gene: 9. CDR3 in amino acids: CASSPGTGFSGYTF. For the CDR3, the DNA is TGTGCCAGTAGTCCGGGGACAGGGTTTAGCGGCTACACCTTC.

The J gene is TRBJ2-7, the V gene TRBV20-1; no clear D gene. The V gene's germline CDR1 is DFQATT and CDR2 SNEGSKA (reference sequence). CDR3 length equals 11 residues. Trimming took off 6 bases at V and 4 bases at J, with 10 bases between the two ends. This CDR3 is CSASDNYEQYF. The CDR3 DNA reads TGCAGTGCGTCCGACAATTACGAGCAGTACTTC.

The chain carries TRBV7-9 and TRBJ2-7; D might be TRBD1 (6 bases). V gave up 5 bases and J gave up 0 bases, with 8 bases separating them. Germline lookup yields CDR1 SEHNR and CDR2 FQNEAQ (reference sequence). The CDR3 totals 13 residues. CDR3 sequence: CASSRQDSYEQYF. The CDR3 DNA is TGTGCCAGCAGCCGACAGGACTCCTACGAGCAGTACTTC.

The table lists this clone with a count of one. J is TRBJ1-1 and V is TRBV11-1; D may be TRBD1 (6 bases). Germline assignment: CDR1 SGHAT and CDR2 FQDESV (reference sequence). This CDR3 is built from 17 residues. V was shortened by 2 bases and J by 3 bases, with 19 bases between the two germline ends. The chain's CDR3 is CASSLYGRTARDTEAFF. Here the CDR3 DNA reads TGTGCCAGCAGCTTATATGGACGGACAGCGAGGGACACTGAAGCTTTCTTT.

The rearrangement uses TRBV28 and TRBJ2-7, with 8 bases aligning to TRBD1. V shed 6 bases and J 7 bases; nucleotides not matched to a gene: 11. This CDR3 comprises 14 residues. Per germline, CDR1 MDHEN and CDR2 SYDVKM. The CDR3 here is CASRGGQGLREQYF. CDR3 nucleotides: TGTGCCAGCAGGGGAGGACAGGGACTCAGAGAGCAGTACTTC.

The chain uses TRBV28 and TRBJ1-2; 10 bases align to TRBD1. After removal of 2 bases from V and 5 bases from J, the junction contained 5 bases not matched to a gene. The V gene's germline CDR1 is MDHEN and CDR2 SYDVKM. The CDR3 length is 15 residues. The CDR3 reads CASSLVGTGEYGYTF. The CDR3 DNA sequence: TGTGCCAGCAGTTTAGTTGGGACAGGGGAGTATGGCTACACCTTC.

The V call is TRBV4-2, the J call TRBJ1-6; D not resolved. Germline CDR1 is LGHNA and CDR2 is YNFKEQ. The CDR3 has 19 amino acids. The germline V and J ends were trimmed by 1 base and 0 bases, with 16 bases remaining between them. The CDR3 protein is CASSQARAGLSSYNSPLHF. The CDR3 region has the DNA TGTGCCAGCAGCCAAGCTAGGGCGGGGTTGAGCTCCTATAATTCACCCCTCCACTTT.

J is TRBJ1-3 and V is TRBV9; D is perhaps TRBD1 (5 bases). This CDR3 has 16 amino acids. CDR1 and CDR2 from the germline V gene are SGDLS and YYNGEE. V lost 3 bases to trimming and J lost 3 bases, with 16 bases between them. The CDR3 DNA reads as TGTGCCAGCAGCGATCGTCAGGGTAGGGTTGGAAACACCATATATTTT. It is translated as CASSDRQGRVGNTIYF.

This chain connects TRBV6-6 to TRBJ2-2, with 10 bases that match TRBD1. V shed 6 bases and J 6 bases; nucleotides not matched to a gene: 7. In germline, CDR1 is MNHNY, CDR2 SVGAGI (reference sequence). The CDR3 covers 15 residues. This CDR3 reads CASRGDRGVPGELFF. Here the CDR3 DNA reads TGTGCCAGCAGGGGGGACAGGGGCGTCCCCGGGGAGCTGTTTTTT.